Listed below are T cell receptor beta chains from one sample, sequenced in a study of T cells in Graves' hyperthyroidism and ophthalmopathy. TCRdb re-derived calls from the multiplex PCR reads in MiXCR, one entry per CDR3 protein. The repertoire includes under 700,000 distinct CDR3 sequences, 16% of them detected once, and about 18% sits in the top ten. Sequencing input: blood. These TCRs come from a woman between 18 and 29 years old with Graves' hyperthyroidism. CDR3s include the opening cysteine and the closing phenylalanine or tryptophan. A D gene is named only where the DNA matches it firmly. Size values are once, few and many counts, or a class for expanded clones, and some rows have none.

v_call	j_call	clone_size	d_call	cdr3_aa	cdr3_nt
TRBV4-1	TRBJ1-2	NA	TRBD1	CASSPRTGGNPSYGYTF	TGCGCCAGCAGCCCCCGGACAGGGGGCAACCCTAGCTATGGCTACACCTTC
TRBV18	TRBJ1-5	many	NA	CASSPIKGYQPQHF	TGTGCCAGCTCACCAATAAAGGGCTATCAGCCCCAGCATTTT
TRBV29-1	TRBJ2-3	NA	NA	CSVEPFGTFTDTQYF	TGCAGCGTTGAACCTTTCGGGACGTTCACAGATACGCAGTATTTT
TRBV4-3	TRBJ2-3	many	TRBD2	CASSQDRGGADTQYF	TGCGCCAGCAGCCAAGATCGCGGGGGGGCAGATACGCAGTATTTT
TRBV20-1	TRBJ2-5	NA	TRBD1	CSAQQGGEETQYF	TGCAGTGCTCAACAGGGGGGTGAAGAGACCCAGTACTTC
TRBV4-2	TRBJ2-7	few	TRBD1	CASSQEDRGWTYEQYF	TGTGCCAGCAGCCAAGAGGACAGGGGCTGGACCTACGAGCAGTACTTC
TRBV24-1	TRBJ1-2	many	NA	CATSDLGRGHGYTF	TGTGCCACCAGTGATTTGGGGAGGGGACATGGCTACACCTTC
TRBV7-8	TRBJ2-4	few	NA	CASSSTSKNIQYF	TGTGCCAGCAGCTCAACCAGCAAAAACATTCAGTACTTC
TRBV3-1	TRBJ1-3	NA	NA	CASSPGLSIYF	TGTGCCAGCAGCCCGGGACTATCCATATATTTT
TRBV7-2	TRBJ2-2	many	TRBD2	CASSSRIIAGATGELFF	TGTGCCAGCAGCTCTAGGATCATAGCGGGAGCCACCGGGGAGCTGTTTTTT
TRBV10-3	TRBJ2-3	NA	TRBD1	CAISEPLGTVTTSTDTQYF	TGTGCCATCAGTGAGCCGCTGGGGACAGTTACAACTAGCACAGATACGCAGTATTTT
TRBV20-1	TRBJ2-1	many	TRBD2	CSAPRRGGWDNEQFF	TGCAGTGCCCCTAGGCGGGGGGGATGGGACAATGAGCAGTTCTTC
TRBV12-3/TRBV12-4	TRBJ2-5	many	NA	CASTNSEETQYF	TGTGCCAGCACCAACTCGGAAGAGACCCAGTACTTC
TRBV5-1	TRBJ2-1	NA	NA	CASSLVRTAPLARKFF	TGCGCCAGCAGCTTGGTGCGGACGGCCCCCCTAGCTCGAAAGTTCTTC
TRBV10-3	TRBJ2-3	many	TRBD2	CAISGRLAGVSTDTQYF	TGTGCCATCAGTGGACGACTAGCGGGGGTTAGCACAGATACGCAGTATTTT
TRBV28	TRBJ1-5	few	NA	CASSFWQGLGRNQPQHF	TGTGCCAGCAGTTTCTGGCAGGGCCTTGGTAGGAATCAGCCCCAGCATTTT
TRBV2	TRBJ2-1	many	NA	CASSEIRSSSYNEQFF	TGTGCCAGCAGTGAAATCCGGTCGAGCTCCTACAATGAGCAGTTCTTC
TRBV20-1	TRBJ2-5	NA	NA	CSARDRVTQYF	TGCAGTGCTAGAGATCGGGTGACCCAGTACTTC
TRBV4-2	TRBJ2-5	NA	NA	CASSQVGDSGPRETQYF	TGTGCCAGCAGCCAAGTGGGGGATAGCGGACCCCGAGAGACCCAGTACTTC
TRBV5-1	TRBJ2-3	NA	NA	CASTLGTFVGDTQYF	TGCGCCAGCACCTTGGGTACATTTGTGGGAGATACGCAGTATTTT
TRBV19	TRBJ1-1	NA	NA	CASSITPGAGTEAFF	TGTGCCAGTAGTATTACCCCGGGGGCTGGGACTGAAGCTTTCTTT
TRBV4-1	TRBJ2-1	NA	TRBD1	CASSQQGAPEVQQFF	TGCGCCAGCAGCCAACAGGGGGCCCCGGAGGTACAGCAGTTCTTC
TRBV5-1	TRBJ2-1	many	TRBD1	CASSFSMGQVYNEQFF	TGCGCCAGCAGCTTTTCTATGGGACAGGTATACAATGAGCAGTTCTTC
TRBV18	TRBJ1-2	many	TRBD1	CASSPGQGMNYGYTF	TGTGCCAGCTCACCGGGACAGGGAATGAATTATGGCTACACCTTC